This T cell receptor beta chain was obtained from a study of blood T cell repertoires in COVID-19. The wider study: The study drew acute and convalescent COVID-19 samples from the United States, Italy and Spain.

Some clones are missing from TCRdb's copy, which holds only in-frame ones; the method was immunoSEQ multiplex PCR. In the table there are about 210,000 clones, 75% to 90% of which are singletons. The CDR3 has 14 residues. CDR1 ENHRY and CDR2 SYGVKD come from the germline V gene. The V segment lost 6 bases and the J segment 8 bases; nucleotides outside the gene matches: 6. This sequence joins TRBV10-3 and TRBJ2-2; the match to TRBD2 covers 10 bases. This clonotype was sampled from a woman aged 40 to 55 with acute or convalescent COVID-19. Sequencing used peripheral blood. The CDR3 nucleotides are TGTGCCATCAGCTCCCTAGCGGGGGTGGGGGAGCTGTTTTTT. Translated, it gives CAISSLAGVGELFF.